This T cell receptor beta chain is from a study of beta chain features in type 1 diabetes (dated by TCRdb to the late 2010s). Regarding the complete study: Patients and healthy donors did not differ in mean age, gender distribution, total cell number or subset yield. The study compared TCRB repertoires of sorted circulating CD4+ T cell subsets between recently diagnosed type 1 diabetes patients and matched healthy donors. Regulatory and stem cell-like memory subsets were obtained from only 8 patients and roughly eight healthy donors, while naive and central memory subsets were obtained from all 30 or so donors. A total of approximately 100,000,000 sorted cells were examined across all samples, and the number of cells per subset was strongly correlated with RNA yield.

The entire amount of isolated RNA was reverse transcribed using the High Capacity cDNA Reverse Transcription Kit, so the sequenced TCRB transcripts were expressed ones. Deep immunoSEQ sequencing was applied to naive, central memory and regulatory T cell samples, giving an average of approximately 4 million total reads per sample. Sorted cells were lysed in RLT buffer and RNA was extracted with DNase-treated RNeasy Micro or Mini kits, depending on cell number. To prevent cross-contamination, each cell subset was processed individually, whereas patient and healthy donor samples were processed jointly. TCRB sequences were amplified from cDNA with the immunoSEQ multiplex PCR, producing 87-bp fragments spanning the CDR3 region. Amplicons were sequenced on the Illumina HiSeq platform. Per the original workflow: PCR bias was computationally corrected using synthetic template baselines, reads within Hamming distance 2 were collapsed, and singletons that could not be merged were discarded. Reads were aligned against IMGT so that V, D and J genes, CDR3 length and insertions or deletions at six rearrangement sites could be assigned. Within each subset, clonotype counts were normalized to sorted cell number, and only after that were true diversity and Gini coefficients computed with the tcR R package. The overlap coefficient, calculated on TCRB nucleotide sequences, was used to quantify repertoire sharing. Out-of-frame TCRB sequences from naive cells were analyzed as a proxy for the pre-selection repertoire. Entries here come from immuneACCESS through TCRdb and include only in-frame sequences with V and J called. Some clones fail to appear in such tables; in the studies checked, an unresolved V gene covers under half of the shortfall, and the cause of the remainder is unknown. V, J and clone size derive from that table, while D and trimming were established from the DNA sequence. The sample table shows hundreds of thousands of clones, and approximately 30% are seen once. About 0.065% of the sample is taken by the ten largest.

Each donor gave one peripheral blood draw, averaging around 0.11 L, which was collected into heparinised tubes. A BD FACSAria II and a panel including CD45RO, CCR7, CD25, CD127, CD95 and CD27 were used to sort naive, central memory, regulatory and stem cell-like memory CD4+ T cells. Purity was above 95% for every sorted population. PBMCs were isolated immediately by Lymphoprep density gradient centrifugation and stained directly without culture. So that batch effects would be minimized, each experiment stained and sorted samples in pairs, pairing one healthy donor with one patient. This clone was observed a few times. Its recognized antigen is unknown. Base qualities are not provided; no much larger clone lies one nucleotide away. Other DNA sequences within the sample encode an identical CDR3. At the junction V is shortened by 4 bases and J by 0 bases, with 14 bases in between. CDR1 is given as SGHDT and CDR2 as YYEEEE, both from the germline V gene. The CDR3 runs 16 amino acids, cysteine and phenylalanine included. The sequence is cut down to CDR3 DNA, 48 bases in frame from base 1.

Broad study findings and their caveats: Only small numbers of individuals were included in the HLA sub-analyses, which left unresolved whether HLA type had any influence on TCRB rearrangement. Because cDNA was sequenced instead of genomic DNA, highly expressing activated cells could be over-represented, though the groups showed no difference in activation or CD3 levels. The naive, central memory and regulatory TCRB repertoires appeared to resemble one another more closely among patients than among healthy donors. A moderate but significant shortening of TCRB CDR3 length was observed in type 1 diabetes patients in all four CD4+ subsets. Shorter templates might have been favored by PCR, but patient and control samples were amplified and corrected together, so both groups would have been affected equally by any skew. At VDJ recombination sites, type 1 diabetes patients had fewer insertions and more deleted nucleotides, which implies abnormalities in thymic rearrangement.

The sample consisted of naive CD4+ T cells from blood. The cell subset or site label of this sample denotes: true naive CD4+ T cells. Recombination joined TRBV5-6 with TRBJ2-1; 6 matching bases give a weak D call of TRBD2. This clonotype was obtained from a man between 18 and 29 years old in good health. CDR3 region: CASSPRTGSSYNEQFF. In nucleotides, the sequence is TGTGCCAGCAGCCCTCGGACCGGGAGCTCCTACAATGAGCAGTTCTTC.